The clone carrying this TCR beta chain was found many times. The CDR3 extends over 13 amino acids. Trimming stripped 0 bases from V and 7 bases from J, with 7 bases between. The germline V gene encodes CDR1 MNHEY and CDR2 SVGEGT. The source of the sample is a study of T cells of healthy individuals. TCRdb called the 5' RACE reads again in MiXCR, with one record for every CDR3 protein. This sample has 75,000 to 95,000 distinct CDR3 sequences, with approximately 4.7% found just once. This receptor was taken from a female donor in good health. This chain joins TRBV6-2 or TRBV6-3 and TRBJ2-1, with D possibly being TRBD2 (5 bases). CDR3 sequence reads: CASSYSSGNEQFF. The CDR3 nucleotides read TGTGCCAGCAGTTACTCATCGGGAAATGAGCAGTTCTTC.